This TCR beta chain appears in the sequencing data of a study of molecular identifiers for immune sequencing clone quantification. TCRdb passed the PCR reads through MiXCR, listing each CDR3 protein once. The sample has under 800,000 distinct CDR3 sequences, roughly 23% seen once. V gave up 5 bases and J gave up 0 bases, with 12 bases separating them. Germline loops: CDR1 LGHNA, CDR2 YSLEER. The CDR3 sequence is 15 residues long. This clonotype was found a few times. The rearrangement uses TRBV4-3 and TRBJ2-3, with a possible D match to TRBD2 (5 bases). The TCR originated in a human donor in good health. Some libraries in this study had Jurkat cell RNA spiked in. The material sequenced was naive CD8+ T cells from blood, with Jurkat cell RNA spiked in. Documented subset: FACS-sorted CD8+CD4-CCR7+CD45RA+ naive T cells. Written as DNA, the CDR3 is TGCGCCAGCAGCGAACGGGATTCTAGCACAGATACGCAGTATTTT. Encoded protein: CASSERDSSTDTQYF.